This T cell receptor (beta chain) was identified during a study of beta chain features in type 1 diabetes. Study outcomes and limitations: For patients, the naive, central memory and Treg TCRB repertoires appeared more alike than for healthy donors.

Note on this clone: Its antigen is not known.

This CDR3 spans 14 amino acids. Germline V gene data show CDR1 as SGHRS and CDR2 as YFSETQ. V lost 6 bases and J lost 6, with 13 bases in between. All of the isolated RNA was reverse transcribed, so expressed TCRB transcripts were sequenced. Naive, central memory and regulatory T cell samples came to a mean of roughly 4 million reads. TCRdb's table, derived via immunoSEQ multiplex PCR, lists solely in-frame clones and lacks some. The sample has about 320,000 clones; about 15% are singletons. This clonotype originated in a man aged 25 to 45 in good health. V gene TRBV5-1 combines with J gene TRBJ1-6; possibly TRBD1 for D (5 bases). Specimen: central memory CD4+ T cells from blood. The CDR3 sequence: CASKSTDSNSPLHF. In nucleotides, the CDR3 is TGCGCCAGCAAATCGACAGACTCTAATTCACCCCTCCACTTT.